The 9 T cell receptor beta chains below were found in one sample sequenced in a study of blood T cell repertoires in COVID-19. The protocol was immunoSEQ multiplex PCR, while the TCRdb copy is restricted to in-frame clones and leaves out a portion. The top ten hold about 1.6% of the sample, which has hundreds of thousands of clones, about 88% seen once. Sequences were obtained from PBMCs or T cells enriched from blood (not recorded which). Every receptor here comes from a woman aged 50 to 60 who had recovered from COVID-19.

V gene TRBV29-1 combines with J gene TRBJ1-2; the D is unclear. CDR1 and CDR2 (germline): SQVTM, ANQGSEA. V shed 4 bases and J shed 6 bases, with 3 bases lying between them. The CDR3 is made up of 9 amino acids. CDR3 nucleotide sequence: TGCAGCGTTGTCGATGGCTACACCTTC. It is translated as CSVVDGYTF.

The gene calls are TRBV5-1 and TRBJ1-2, with D tentatively TRBD1 (6 bases). The germline V gene has CDR1 SGHRS and CDR2 YFSETQ. V was clipped by 5 bases and J by 3 bases, with 11 bases between them. CDR3 length: 13 residues. CDR3 nucleotides: TGCGCCAGCAGAACAGGGTCCGACTATGGCTACACCTTC. Residues: CASRTGSDYGYTF.

The chain links TRBV7-8 to TRBJ2-2; 7 nucleotides line up with TRBD2. Germline loops: CDR1 SGHVS, CDR2 FQNEAQ. The CDR3 loop spans 13 amino acids. J lost 9 bases, V lost 5 bases, and 6 bases had no gene match. The CDR3: CASSPRLARELFF. The CDR3 DNA is TGTGCCAGCAGCCCTCGACTAGCCAGGGAGCTGTTTTTT.

The V call is TRBV12-5, the J call TRBJ1-1, with D unclear. The V end was cut by 1 base, the J end by 5 bases, with 11 bases between. From germline, CDR1 is LGHNT and CDR2 FRNRAP. The CDR3 has 14 residues. In DNA form, the CDR3 reads TGTGCTAGTGGTTTGGGGGCAGGTGGGACTGAAGCTTTCTTT. Amino acids: CASGLGAGGTEAFF.

The genes are TRBV6-5 and TRBJ2-2, with 10 bases lining up with TRBD1. This CDR3 region has 14 residues. V lost 4 bases to trimming and J lost 5 bases; unmatched junction nucleotides: 1. The germline gives CDR1 MNHEY, CDR2 SVGAGI. The CDR3 nucleotides are TGTGCCAGCAGTTGGGGACAGGGGACCGGGGAGCTGTTTTTT. Its protein is CASSWGQGTGELFF.

V usage is TRBV11-2 and J usage is TRBJ2-5; D gene uncertain. Germline V gene data show CDR1 as SGHAT and CDR2 as FQNNGV. This CDR3 is built from 14 residues. The V and J ends lost 3 bases and 3 bases respectively, with 11 bases between them. The DNA of the CDR3 is TGTGCCAGCAGCTTCGGTTTCCGAAAAGAGACCCAGTACTTC. Amino acid sequence: CASSFGFRKETQYF.

The V gene is TRBV5-1, the J gene TRBJ2-1; D possibly corresponds to TRBD2 (6 bases). CDR1 is SGHRS and CDR2 is YFSETQ in the germline V gene. There are 15 residues in the CDR3. The V and J ends lost 3 bases and 6 bases respectively, with 16 bases between them. The CDR3 here is CASSSYVGGPNEQFF. Here the CDR3 DNA reads TGCGCCAGCAGCTCATATGTGGGGGGACCCAATGAGCAGTTCTTC.

The rearrangement links TRBV3-1 (or the pseudogene TRBV3-2) to TRBJ2-3, with 11 bases that match TRBD2. The CDR3 consists of 16 residues. CDR1 is LGHDT and CDR2 is YNNKEL in the germline V gene (reference sequence). Losses at the gene ends were 1 base for V and 2 bases for J; bases not matched to a gene: 2. The CDR3 nucleotides are TGTGCCAGCAGCCAAGTTAGCGGGGGGGTCACAGATACGCAGTATTTT. Residues: CASSQVSGGVTDTQYF.

The chain is built from TRBV3-1 (or the pseudogene TRBV3-2) and TRBJ1-6; 9 bases fit TRBD1. Germline V lookup: CDR1 LGHDT, CDR2 YNNKEL (reference sequence). The V gene end was trimmed by 4 bases and the J gene end by 11 bases; junction bases not matched to a gene: 6. The CDR3 has 14 amino acids. The CDR3 bases are TGTGCCAGCAGCCGTGGGACAGGGAGCGCACCCCTCCACTTT. Its protein is CASSRGTGSAPLHF.